This record covers a single T cell receptor (beta chain). Trimming cost V 0 bases and J 3 bases, with 13 bases left between them. The CDR3 runs to 15 residues. CDR1 GTSNPN and CDR2 SVGIG come from the germline V gene (reference sequence). The data belong to a study of shared clonotypes between healthy human individuals. TCRdb's table, derived via immunoSEQ multiplex PCR, lists solely in-frame clones and lacks some. The table records around 1.1 million clones, roughly 80% of them present only once. This chain connects TRBV30 to TRBJ2-3; D may be TRBD1 (6 bases). Source material: memory CD4+ T cells from PBMCs. Specified subset: CD45RA-negative fraction. This sequence originates from a man aged 18 to 29 in good health. Some clones in this sample may be carry-over from other donors' samples. In DNA, the CDR3 is TGTGCCTGGAGTGTACATCGGGACACAACAGATACGCAGTATTTT. Amino acid sequence: CAWSVHRDTTDTQYF.